This T cell receptor (beta chain) was observed in a study of Ad26.COV2.S vaccination and SARS-CoV-2 variants. The study's findings and limits: Among vaccine recipients, spike-specific TCR breadth exceeded that of placebo recipients.

V shed 5 bases and J shed 5 bases, with 5 bases lying between them. The CDR3 is 11 residues long. Germline loops: CDR1 KGHSH, CDR2 LQKENI. In regard to this clone: Its antigen is currently unknown.

Method: immunoSEQ multiplex PCR; TCRdb's copy keeps in-frame clones and lacks some. The sample lists 380,000 or so clones; about 89% were seen once. Specified treatment: some 20 received Ad26.COV2.S at low or high dose, single or two shots; 5 received placebo; per-sample allocation not given. Repertoires come from day 63 after the first vaccine or placebo injection. The clonotype originates from a person aged 18-60 years who received the Ad26.COV2.S COVID-19 vaccine or a placebo. Sample: peripheral blood, taken in a trial of Ad26.COV2.S vaccine versus placebo. This chain uses TRBV18 with TRBJ2-3; D is ambiguous. The CDR3: CASSVVDTQYF. The CDR3 nucleotides read TGTGCCAGCTCAGTAGTAGATACGCAGTATTTT.